These T cell receptor beta chains were read from a single sample in a study of blood T cell repertoires in COVID-19. The table came from immunoSEQ multiplex PCR; TCRdb's copy has only in-frame clones and leaves some out. Here the sample spans approximately 56,000 clones, over 75% being singletons. The sequencing input was peripheral blood. The receptor source for this set is a woman older than 75 with COVID-19, enrolled during active disease. Both conserved end residues are part of each CDR3. The order of the fields is V gene, D gene, clone size, J gene, CDR3 protein, CDR3 DNA. A D gene is named only where the DNA matches it firmly. Some rows have no size entry. The others give once, few or many, or a class for an expanded clone.

V gene: TRBV7-2
D gene: .
clone size: .
J gene: TRBJ2-7
CDR3 protein: CASSPQRTTYEQYF
CDR3 DNA: TGTGCCAGCAGCCCGCAGAGAACTACCTACGAGCAGTACTTC

V gene: TRBV30
D gene: TRBD1
clone size: .
J gene: TRBJ1-2
CDR3 protein: CAWSTGASYGYTF
CDR3 DNA: TGTGCCTGGTCCACAGGGGCATCCTATGGCTACACCTTC

V gene: TRBV4-1
D gene: TRBD1
clone size: .
J gene: TRBJ1-4
CDR3 protein: CASSQGGGREKLFF
CDR3 DNA: TGCGCCAGCAGCCAAGGAGGGGGCCGTGAAAAACTGTTTTTT

V gene: TRBV4-2
D gene: .
clone size: .
J gene: TRBJ2-3
CDR3 protein: CASSQEWTSTDTQYF
CDR3 DNA: TGTGCCAGCAGCCAAGAGTGGACTAGCACAGATACGCAGTATTTT

V gene: TRBV5-5
D gene: TRBD2
clone size: .
J gene: TRBJ2-3
CDR3 protein: CASSYSLAGVADTQYF
CDR3 DNA: TGTGCCAGCAGCTATAGTCTAGCGGGAGTTGCAGATACGCAGTATTTT

V gene: TRBV4-2
D gene: TRBD2
clone size: once
J gene: TRBJ2-3
CDR3 protein: CASSQDRNSGSGTQYF
CDR3 DNA: TGTGCCAGCAGCCAAGATCGGAATAGCGGGAGTGGTACGCAGTATTTT

V gene: TRBV5-1
D gene: TRBD1
clone size: .
J gene: TRBJ2-7
CDR3 protein: CASSSTGFEQYF
CDR3 DNA: TGCGCCAGCAGCTCGACAGGGTTCGAGCAGTACTTC

V gene: TRBV27
D gene: .
clone size: .
J gene: TRBJ2-7
CDR3 protein: CASSSVNEQYF
CDR3 DNA: TGTGCCAGCAGTTCGGTGAACGAGCAGTACTTC

V gene: TRBV6-6
D gene: .
clone size: once
J gene: TRBJ2-7
CDR3 protein: CAGSRTASGHEQYF
CDR3 DNA: TGTGCCGGCAGTCGGACAGCCTCAGGCCACGAGCAGTACTTC

V gene: TRBV18
D gene: TRBD1
clone size: .
J gene: TRBJ1-1
CDR3 protein: CASSPPQQGWNSAFF
CDR3 DNA: TGTGCCAGCTCACCGCCTCAACAGGGGTGGAATTCAGCTTTCTTT

V gene: TRBV30
D gene: TRBD1
clone size: .
J gene: TRBJ1-2
CDR3 protein: CAGGQGNSGGYTF
CDR3 DNA: TGTGCCGGGGGACAGGGGAACTCGGGTGGCTACACCTTC

V gene: TRBV5-1
D gene: .
clone size: .
J gene: TRBJ2-3
CDR3 protein: CASTSSADTQYF
CDR3 DNA: TGCGCCAGCACCTCTAGTGCAGATACGCAGTATTTT